This is a list of T cell receptor beta chains from one sample in a study of shared clonotypes between healthy human individuals. Repertoires were generated with immunoSEQ multiplex PCR, while TCRdb's copy carries only in-frame clones and drops some. This table holds 800,000 or so clones, approximately 97% found once. Specimen: naive CD8+ T cells sorted from blood. The receptors were gathered from a man aged 25-45 years in good health. Both conserved end residues are part of each CDR3. Each record gives: D gene, clone size, V gene, J gene, CDR3 DNA, CDR3 protein. The D gene is left open where the match is weak. Rows may omit the clone size; those that give it use once, few, many or a size class.

D: TRBD2; size: NA; V: TRBV9; J: TRBJ2-1; DNA: TGTGCCAGCATACCCATAGCGGGAGGGGAGTACAATGAGCAGTTCTTC; CDR3: CASIPIAGGEYNEQFF
D: NA; size: NA; V: TRBV7-3; J: TRBJ2-5; DNA: TGTGCCAGCAGCTTAATCCCCGCTGAGACCCAGTACTTC; CDR3: CASSLIPAETQYF
D: NA; size: NA; V: TRBV6-5; J: TRBJ2-7; DNA: TGTGCCAGCAAGCTTGGGCCGGGCGAAGGATACGAGCAGTACTTC; CDR3: CASKLGPGEGYEQYF
D: NA; size: NA; V: TRBV6-5; J: TRBJ2-1; DNA: TGTGCCAGCAGTCCAGGATACAATGAGCAGTTCTTC; CDR3: CASSPGYNEQFF
D: NA; size: NA; V: TRBV7-9; J: TRBJ1-4; DNA: TGTGCCGGTGGCTTGAGCGAGGCGGCCAATAATGAAAAACTGTTTTTT; CDR3: CAGGLSEAANNEKLFF
D: NA; size: once; V: TRBV9; J: TRBJ1-2; DNA: TGTGCCAGCAGCGTGCGCGGGGGTGGCTACACCTTC; CDR3: CASSVRGGGYTF
D: NA; size: NA; V: TRBV27; J: TRBJ2-7; DNA: TGTGCCAGCAGTGGCTACGAGAACTCCTACGAGCAGTACTTC; CDR3: CASSGYENSYEQYF
D: TRBD2; size: NA; V: TRBV10-3; J: TRBJ2-7; DNA: TGTGCCATCAGAACCGGGACTAGCGGGACCGAGCAGTACTTC; CDR3: CAIRTGTSGTEQYF
D: NA; size: NA; V: TRBV11-2; J: TRBJ2-1; DNA: TGTGCCAGCAGCCGACTAGTCAATGAGCAGTTCTTC; CDR3: CASSRLVNEQFF
D: TRBD1; size: NA; V: TRBV7-9; J: TRBJ1-1; DNA: TGTGCCAGCAGCTATACCGGGACAGGGGAAGCTTTCTTT; CDR3: CASSYTGTGEAFF